This entry features one T cell receptor beta chain sequence. Its antigen remains unknown. PCR primers comprised 60 Vbeta and 13 Jbeta primers. Repertoires were generated with immunoSEQ multiplex PCR, while TCRdb's copy carries only in-frame clones and drops some. Its listing shows 55,000 to 85,000 clones. The data were obtained in a study of cytomegalovirus exposure and HLA in healthy donors. Overall study results and limits: In a later analysis, TCR beta V- and J-gene trimming was associated with a missense DCLRE1C variant. According to a later analysis, most TCR beta chains associated with CMV appeared HLA-restricted. Several of the most significant clusters appeared linked to common viral pathogens, based on a later analysis. Reportedly, HLA-A and HLA-B alleles of most subjects were accurately predicted from TCR beta.

The CDR3 sequence is 14 residues long. V dropped 0 bases and J dropped 2; count of bases not matched to a gene: 2. Germline V CDR1 and CDR2: SGDLS, YYNGEE. The chain links TRBV9 to TRBJ2-7, with TRBD2 matching 7 bases. The receptor was derived from a female donor in good health and CMV-seropositive. Sequenced input: PBMCs. This chain's CDR3 is CASSVGEGPYEQYF. In DNA, the CDR3 is TGTGCCAGCAGCGTAGGGGAGGGCCCCTACGAGCAGTACTTC. Supplemented by reference TRBV9 and TRBJ2-7, the full variable domain reads DSGVTQTPKHLITATGQRVTLRCSPRSGDLSVYWYQQSLDQGLQFLIQYYNGEERAKGNILERFSAQQFPDLHSELNLSSLELGDSALYFCASSVGEGPYEQYFGPGTRLTVT.